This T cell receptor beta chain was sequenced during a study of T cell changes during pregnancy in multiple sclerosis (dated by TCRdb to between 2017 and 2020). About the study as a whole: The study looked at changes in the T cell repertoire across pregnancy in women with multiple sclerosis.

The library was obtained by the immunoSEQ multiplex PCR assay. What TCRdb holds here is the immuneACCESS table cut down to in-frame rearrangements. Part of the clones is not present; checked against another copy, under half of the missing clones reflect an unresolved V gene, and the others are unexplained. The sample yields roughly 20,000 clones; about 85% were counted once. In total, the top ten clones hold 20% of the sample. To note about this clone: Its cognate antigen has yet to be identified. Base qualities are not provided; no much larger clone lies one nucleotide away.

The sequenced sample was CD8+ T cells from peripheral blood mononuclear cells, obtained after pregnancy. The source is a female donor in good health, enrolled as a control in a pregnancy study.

Read as DNA, the sequence is TGTGCCAGCAGCGGATACAGGAATTCACCCCTCCACTTT. This codes for CASSGYRNSPLHF. The rearranged chain carries TRBV7-9 and TRBJ1-6; the D gene is perhaps TRBD1, on 5 matching bases. Including the terminal cysteine and phenylalanine, the CDR3 comprises 13 residues. Left in the record is the CDR3 DNA by itself, 39 bases read in frame from the first base. Trimming removed 5 bases from V and 7 bases from J, leaving 9 bases between the germline ends. The germline V gene (reference sequence) sets CDR1 to SEHNR and CDR2 to FQNEAQ.